Following are 6 T cell receptor beta chains from one sample sequenced in a study of tumor-infiltrating T cells and Merkel cell polyomavirus. Study in general: The T cells studied were CD8+ and recognized the Merkel cell polyomavirus KLL epitope.

Sequencing used immunoSEQ multiplex PCR; TCRdb keeps in-frame clones, though not all of them. The sample lists over 20,000 clones; 70% to 90% were seen once. Immunohistochemistry showed robust Merkel cell polyomavirus Large T antigen staining in every patient's tumor. Source material: lymph node tissue. These TCRs come from a man over 45 with Merkel cell carcinoma.

This clone was counted a single time. The CDR3 nucleotides read TGTGCCAGCAGCCGTACAGGAAACCAAGAGACCCAGTACTTC. Translation gives CASSRTGNQETQYF. V gene TRBV9 combines with J gene TRBJ2-5; TRBD1 is a possible D gene (5 bases). The V end lost 4 bases, the J end lost 0 bases, and 10 bases lay between the germline ends. The CDR3 is 14 amino acids. Germline CDR1 reads SGDLS; CDR2 reads YYNGEE.

The CDR3 region has the DNA TGTGCCAGCAGCTTAGCAGACAATCAGCCCCAGCATTTT. Protein product: CASSLADNQPQHF. The chain is built from TRBV7-3 and TRBJ1-5; D not certain. CDR1 SGHTA and CDR2 FQGTGA come from the germline V gene. The CDR3 spans 13 residues. V shed 2 bases and J shed 3 bases, with 5 bases lying between them.

The chain recombines TRBV7-6 with TRBJ2-1, with 7 positions matching TRBD2. The J segment lost 1 base and the V segment lost 4 bases, leaving 10 bases of the junction unmatched. This CDR3 region has 17 residues. The germline V gene encodes CDR1 SGHVS and CDR2 FNYEAQ. The CDR3 here is CASSSTSSSSSYNEQFF. The CDR3 region has the DNA TGTGCCAGCAGCTCGACTAGCAGCAGTAGTTCCTACAATGAGCAGTTCTTC.

The V and J genes are TRBV5-1 and TRBJ2-2, with TRBD1 matching over 7 bases. After removal of 1 base from V and 1 base from J, the junction contained 4 bases not matched to a gene. Germline V gene data show CDR1 as SGHRS and CDR2 as YFSETQ. CDR3 length: 16 residues. DNA for the CDR3: TGCGCCAGCAGCTTGTTGGGACAGTTGAACACCGGGGAGCTGTTTTTT. The encoded protein is CASSLLGQLNTGELFF.

In its sample, this clone was seen once. The gene calls are TRBV6-1 and TRBJ2-2; D remains unclear. Per germline, CDR1 MNHNS and CDR2 SASEGT. The V end lost 0 bases, the J end lost 1 base, and 9 bases lay between the germline ends. CDR3 length equals 16 residues. CDR3 nucleotides: TGTGCCAGCAGTGAAGCGAACAGTATGAACACCGGGGAGCTGTTTTTT. This translates into CASSEANSMNTGELFF.

The chain uses TRBV6-5 and TRBJ2-7, with 8 bases matching TRBD1. The V gene end was trimmed by 0 bases and the J gene end by 1 base; junction bases not matched to a gene: 2. The germline V gene has CDR1 MNHEY and CDR2 SVGAGI. CDR3 length: 15 residues. The CDR3 loop is CASSYSRDRSYEQYF. CDR3 nucleotide sequence: TGTGCCAGCAGTTACTCCCGGGACAGGTCCTACGAGCAGTACTTC.